Shown below are 29 T cell receptor beta chains from a single sample sequenced in a study of T cell changes during pregnancy in multiple sclerosis. Sequencing was performed with immunoSEQ multiplex PCR; in TCRdb, only in-frame clones are kept and a portion is missing. This table has roughly 27,000 clones, 88% appearing once. The sequenced sample was CD8+ T cells from peripheral blood mononuclear cells, obtained in the second trimester of pregnancy. These receptors were taken from a female donor with multiple sclerosis, enrolled in a pregnancy study.

The rearrangement links TRBV4-3 to TRBJ1-2, with a tentative D call TRBD1 (5 bases). The length of the CDR3 is 13 residues. CDR1 and CDR2 from the germline V gene are LGHNA and YSLEER. Trimming took 4 bases from V and 8 from J, leaving 14 bases between them. The CDR3 region is CASSPRGRDGYTF. CDR3 in DNA: TGCGCCAGCAGCCCCCGCGGGCGGGACGGCTACACCTTC.

The chain uses TRBV6-6 and TRBJ1-6; D not certain. V dropped 6 bases and J dropped 0 bases, with 6 bases sitting between them. This CDR3 spans 14 amino acids. Germline V gene lookup returns CDR1 MNHNY and CDR2 SVGAGI (reference sequence). The CDR3 bases are TGTGCCAGCAGGTCGAGCTCCTATAATTCACCCCTCCACTTT. Its protein product is CASRSSSYNSPLHF.

The CDR3 nucleotides read TGCGCCAGCAGCGTATTGGGACAGGAGGGAGGCTACACCTTC. Encoded protein: CASSVLGQEGGYTF. The rearrangement joins TRBV10-1 to TRBJ1-2; TRBD1 agrees at 8 bases. The CDR3 consists of 14 residues. The junction had 11 bases not matched to a gene; V was cut back by 6 bases and J by 8 bases. CDR1 and CDR2 (germline): WNHNN, SYGVQD (reference sequence).

This clone has more than one count but fewer than ten. The chain carries TRBV7-9 and TRBJ2-2; TRBD2 matches 7 bases. CDR3 length: 15 amino acids. V lost 4 bases to trimming and J lost 8 bases; unmatched junction nucleotides: 10. From germline, CDR1 is SEHNR and CDR2 FQNEAQ (reference sequence). Here the CDR3 DNA reads TGTGCCAGCAGCTATCTATACTCGGGACTAGGGGAGCTGTTTTTT. As protein: CASSYLYSGLGELFF.

The V call is TRBV7-2, the J call TRBJ1-1; tentatively, D is TRBD1 (5 bases). Germline values: CDR1 SGHTA, CDR2 FQGNSA. Trimming removed 0 bases from V and 6 bases from J, with 23 bases in between. CDR3 length equals 18 residues. CDR3 amino acids: CASSLAYGVRAIGAEAFF. As DNA, the CDR3 is TGTGCCAGCAGCTTAGCGTATGGGGTCAGGGCAATTGGGGCTGAAGCTTTCTTT.

The chain is built from TRBV9 and TRBJ2-3; D is uncertain. The CDR3 length is 15 residues. Germline CDR1 is SGDLS and CDR2 is YYNGEE. Trimming left V 3 bases short and J 0 bases short, with 11 bases between. The CDR3 coding sequence is TGTGCCAGCAGCGCTACTTACTCTAGCACAGATACGCAGTATTTT. Translation: CASSATYSSTDTQYF. The variable domain in full, completed from reference TRBV9 and TRBJ2-3, reads DSGVTQTPKHLITATGQRVTLRCSPRSGDLSVYWYQQSLDQGLQFLIQYYNGEERAKGNILERFSAQQFPDLHSELNLSSLELGDSALYFCASSATYSSTDTQYFGPGTRLTVL.

The rearrangement joins TRBV15 to TRBJ2-2; D is perhaps TRBD2 (6 bases). V lost 0 bases, J lost 2 bases, and 13 bases lay in between. The CDR3 is 17 amino acids. CDR1 LNHNV and CDR2 YYDKDF come from the germline V gene (reference sequence). The CDR3 loop is CATSRDGGLFNTGELFF. The DNA for the CDR3 is TGTGCCACCAGCAGAGATGGGGGGTTGTTCAACACCGGGGAGCTGTTTTTT.

The DNA of the CDR3 is TGTGCCAGCACCCCCGACAGAATCTATAATTCACCCCTCCACTTT. Translating it yields CASTPDRIYNSPLHF. The chain links TRBV6-6 to TRBJ1-6, with D perhaps TRBD1 (5 bases). Germline assignment: CDR1 MNHNY and CDR2 SVGAGI (reference sequence). There are 15 residues in the CDR3. V gave up 7 bases and J gave up 3 bases, with 13 bases separating them.

With respect to this clone: The identical CDR3 is also encoded by other nucleotide sequences in the sample. V and J are TRBV19 and TRBJ2-7; D may be TRBD1 (5 bases). Germline V gives CDR1 LNHDA, CDR2 SQIVND (reference sequence). The V gene lost 5 bases and the J gene lost 3 bases, with 11 bases spanning the gap. CDR3 size: 13 residues. This chain's CDR3 is CASSLDSNYEQYF. The CDR3 DNA reads TGTGCCAGTAGTCTCGACAGCAACTACGAGCAGTACTTC.

The chain is built from TRBV27 and TRBJ2-1, with a tentative D call TRBD2 (6 bases). V lost 3 bases to trimming and J lost 3 bases, with 18 bases between them. CDR1 is MNHEY and CDR2 is SMNVEV in the germline V gene (reference sequence). This CDR3 has 17 amino acids. CDR3 amino acids: CASSFGGYISNYNEQFF. The CDR3 bases are TGTGCCAGCAGTTTCGGGGGATACATTTCTAACTACAATGAGCAGTTCTTC.

This clone was counted a single time. This chain uses TRBV7-3 with TRBJ1-2; TRBD1 aligns across 8 bases. The CDR3 runs to 13 residues. Germline CDR1 reads SGHTA; CDR2 reads FQGTGA. Trimming cost V 0 bases and J 8 bases; bases outside gene matches: 2. CDR3 nucleotide sequence: TGTGCCAGCAGCTTAACCAGGGGGCGAGGCTACACCTTC. Translation gives CASSLTRGRGYTF.

The genes are TRBV7-9 and TRBJ1-1; D perhaps matches TRBD1 (6 bases). The CDR3 length is 16 residues. CDR1 and CDR2 (germline): SEHNR, FQNEAQ (reference sequence). Trimming cost V 3 bases and J 0 bases, with 14 bases left between them. The DNA for the CDR3 is TGTGCCAGCAGCTTTGGGACACACGACATGAACACTGAAGCTTTCTTT. Its translation: CASSFGTHDMNTEAFF.

The V call is TRBV12-5, the J call TRBJ1-2; 9 bases line up with TRBD1. V shed 4 bases and J 3 bases; nucleotides not matched to a gene: 3. The CDR3 has 14 amino acids. Germline V gene sequence: CDR1 LGHNT, CDR2 FRNRAP. CDR3 sequence reads: CASGSGTGYYGYTF. The CDR3 DNA is TGTGCTAGTGGTTCCGGGACAGGGTACTATGGCTACACCTTC.

The CDR3 DNA reads TGTGCCAGCAGACTATTACCGGGACAGGGGATTTTTCAGGTTGAAGCTTTCTTT. Translation: CASRLLPGQGIFQVEAFF. The chain carries TRBV5-4 and TRBJ1-1; 10 nucleotides match TRBD1. CDR3 size: 18 residues. In germline, CDR1 is SGHNT, CDR2 YYREEE (reference sequence). The junction had 20 bases not matched to a gene; V was cut back by 5 bases and J by 7 bases.

This clone showed up just once. The chain joins TRBV19 to TRBJ1-5; 7 nucleotides line up with TRBD1. CDR1 and CDR2 (germline): LNHDA, SQIVND (reference sequence). The CDR3 totals 15 residues. V lost 9 bases and J lost 0; bases outside the gene matches: 8. The CDR3 sequence is CASGTVSYSNQPQHF. CDR3 nucleotide sequence: TGTGCCAGCGGGACAGTTTCCTATAGCAATCAGCCCCAGCATTTT. The complete variable domain, with remaining parts taken from reference TRBV19 and TRBJ1-5, reads DGGITQSPKYLFRKEGQNVTLSCEQNLNHDAMYWYRQDPGQGLRLIYYSQIVNDFQKGDIAEGYSVSREKKESFPLTVTSAQKNPTAFYLCASGTVSYSNQPQHFGDGTRLSIL.

J is TRBJ2-1 and V is TRBV28, with a possible D match to TRBD2 (6 bases). The V end was cut by 6 bases, the J end by 0 bases, with 12 bases between. Germline V lookup: CDR1 MDHEN, CDR2 SYDVKM. CDR3 length: 15 amino acids. This chain's CDR3 is CASREGVGSYNEQFF. The CDR3 bases are TGTGCCAGCAGGGAGGGCGTGGGCTCCTACAATGAGCAGTTCTTC.

This clone was recorded only once. Sequence at one end of the junction differs from germline and may be a read error. J is TRBJ2-5 and V is TRBV5-6; D call uncertain. CDR1 and CDR2 (germline): SGHDT, YYEEEE. The CDR3 runs 11 residues. CDR3 in amino acids: CASRFGETQYF. The CDR3 DNA sequence: TGTGCCAGCCGCTTCGGGGAGACCCAGTACTTC.

V gene TRBV11-2 combines with J gene TRBJ1-1; TRBD1 agrees at 7 bases. Germline CDR1 is SGHAT and CDR2 is FQNNGV. Trimming took 0 bases from V and 8 from J; bases not matched to a gene: 6. The CDR3 has 14 amino acids. This CDR3 is CASSLEGPGGEAFF. CDR3 DNA: TGTGCCAGCAGCTTAGAGGGTCCAGGGGGAGAAGCTTTCTTT.

This chain links TRBV11-2 with TRBJ2-7, with 9 bases fitting TRBD1. Germline V CDR1 and CDR2: SGHAT, FQNNGV. J was trimmed by 6 bases and V by 5 bases; bases with no gene match: 2. This CDR3 is 12 amino acids long. CDR3 sequence reads: CASSTGGVEQYF. CDR3 sequence (DNA): TGTGCCAGCAGCACAGGGGGCGTCGAGCAGTACTTC.

The chain uses TRBV20-1 and TRBJ1-1; no definite D call. Germline V CDR1 and CDR2: DFQATT, SNEGSKA (reference sequence). The CDR3 loop spans 10 amino acids. Trimming stripped 6 bases from V and 10 bases from J, with 12 bases between. CDR3 residues: CSAGGSRAFF. Here the CDR3 DNA reads TGCAGTGCGGGCGGGTCAAGAGCTTTCTTT.

The CDR3 region has the DNA TGTGCCAGCAGCCCGGACAAATTCTATGGCTACACCTTC. The encoded protein is CASSPDKFYGYTF. The V call is TRBV7-3, the J call TRBJ1-2; maybe TRBD1 (5 bases). This CDR3 contains 13 residues. Trimming took 5 bases from V and 4 from J, leaving 11 bases between them. Germline CDR1 and CDR2: SGHTA and FQGTGA.

The chain combines TRBV10-1 with TRBJ2-1; 9 positions match TRBD1. J gave up 6 bases and V 3 bases, and 6 bases lay outside the gene matches. Germline V gives CDR1 WNHNN, CDR2 SYGVQD (reference sequence). CDR3 length: 15 residues. This CDR3 reads CASSDPGQGVNEQFF. The CDR3 coding sequence is TGCGCCAGCAGTGACCCGGGACAGGGCGTCAATGAGCAGTTCTTC.

This chain links TRBV4-3 with TRBJ1-1; 8 bases map to TRBD1. Trimming removed 4 bases from V and 7 bases from J; junction bases left unmatched: 8. Germline V gene lookup returns CDR1 LGHNA and CDR2 YSLEER. There are 14 residues in the CDR3. Here the CDR3 DNA reads TGCGCCAGCAGCCGAGGACAGGGTCTGGGTGAAGCTTTCTTT. Residues: CASSRGQGLGEAFF.

The genes are TRBV2 and TRBJ1-2; possibly TRBD1 for D (6 bases). The CDR3 loop spans 14 amino acids. Germline V gene sequence: CDR1 SNHLY, CDR2 FYNNEI. The V end was cut by 1 base, the J end by 8 bases, with 14 bases between. The CDR3 region is CASSEVPGGWGYTF. The CDR3 nucleotides read TGTGCCAGCAGTGAAGTCCCGGGGGGCTGGGGCTACACCTTC.

The V gene is TRBV28, the J gene TRBJ1-1; unclear D gene. Trimming shortened V by 6 bases and J by 4 bases, and 18 bases separated the two germline ends. The CDR3 sequence is 15 residues long. Germline V gives CDR1 MDHEN, CDR2 SYDVKM. The DNA of the CDR3 is TGTGCCAGCAGACCCGGAGGGTGGAGCTCCACTGAAGCTTTCTTT. Its protein is CASRPGGWSSTEAFF.

This chain joins TRBV6-6 and TRBJ1-1, with 8 bases lining up with TRBD1. After removal of 4 bases from V and 8 bases from J, the junction contained 6 bases not matched to a gene. Per germline, CDR1 MNHNY and CDR2 SVGAGI (reference sequence). The CDR3 sequence is 13 residues long. The CDR3 region has the DNA TGTGCCAGCAGTTCCACTCGGACAGGGGAAGCTTTCTTT. It codes for CASSSTRTGEAFF.

CDR3 protein: CAISERQAGGAPDTQYF. CDR3 nucleotide sequence: TGTGCCATCAGTGAGAGGCAAGCGGGGGGGGCCCCAGATACGCAGTATTTT. The chain recombines TRBV10-3 with TRBJ2-3, with 10 bases aligning to TRBD2. The germline V gene encodes CDR1 ENHRY and CDR2 SYGVKD. There are 17 residues in the CDR3. The trim removed 2 bases at V and 4 bases at J, leaving 9 bases unmatched.

This chain connects TRBV1 to TRBJ2-5; the DNA was not used to check the table's D call, TRBD2. TRBV1 corresponds to a pseudogene. CDR3 length equals 20 residues. CDR3 nucleotides: TGCACCAGCAGCCAAGAAGGTCGGCTAGCGGGGGCCCTGGGGGGGGAGACCCAGTACTTC. The encoded protein is CTSSQEGRLAGALGGETQYF.

J is TRBJ1-5 and V is TRBV19, with D perhaps matching TRBD1 (6 bases). The V end was cut by 5 bases, the J end by 0 bases, with 20 bases between. Germline loops: CDR1 LNHDA, CDR2 SQIVND (reference sequence). The CDR3 has 18 residues. The CDR3 region is CASSHLVGAGDSNQPQHF. CDR3 in DNA: TGTGCCAGTAGTCACCTCGTGGGAGCAGGGGATAGCAATCAGCCCCAGCATTTT.